This TCR beta chain originates from a study of T cell clonotyping in hematopoietic cell transplantation. Broader study findings: No sorting was done, leaving CD4 and CD8 contributions mixed. Pathologically expanded recipient clonotypes increased progressively from day 30 to day 180 as diversity fell.

The CDR3 sequence is 14 residues long. The ends were cut back, 5 bases at V and 7 bases at J, with 12 bases in the middle. CDR1 and CDR2 (germline): LNHDA, SQIVND (reference sequence). With respect to this clone: Its antigen is unknown.

Noted time point: recipient sample about 28 days before transplant, after cytoreduction. Assay: immunoSEQ multiplex PCR; the TCRdb copy retains only in-frame clones and omits some. The table shows tens of thousands of clones, with less than 75% occurring only once. This material consisted of peripheral blood mononuclear cells, taken before stem cell transplant. The chain carries TRBV19 and TRBJ1-6; D possibly corresponds to TRBD1 (6 bases). This TCR came from a man aged 45 to 65 with myelodysplastic syndrome. Some clones in this sample may be carry-over from other donors' samples. CDR3 bases: TGTGCCAGTAGTCTCCAGGGGTCAAATTCACCCCTCCACTTT. It is translated as CASSLQGSNSPLHF. Combining the CDR3 with reference TRBV19 and TRBJ1-6 gives the whole variable domain DGGITQSPKYLFRKEGQNVTLSCEQNLNHDAMYWYRQDPGQGLRLIYYSQIVNDFQKGDIAEGYSVSREKKESFPLTVTSAQKNPTAFYLCASSLQGSNSPLHFGNGTRLTVT.